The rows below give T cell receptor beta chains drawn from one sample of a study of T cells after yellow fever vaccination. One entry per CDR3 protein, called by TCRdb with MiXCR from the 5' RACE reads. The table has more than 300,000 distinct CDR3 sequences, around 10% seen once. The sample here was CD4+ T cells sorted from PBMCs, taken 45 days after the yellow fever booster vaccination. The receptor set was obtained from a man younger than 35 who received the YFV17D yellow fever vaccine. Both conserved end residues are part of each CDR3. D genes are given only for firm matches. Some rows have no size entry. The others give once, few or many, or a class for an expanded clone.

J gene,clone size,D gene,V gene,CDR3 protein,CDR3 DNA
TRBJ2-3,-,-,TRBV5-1,CASSVFAATDTQYF,TGCGCCAGCAGCGTATTCGCCGCCACAGATACGCAGTATTTT
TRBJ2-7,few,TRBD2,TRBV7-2,CASSLTGGDEQYF,TGTGCCAGCAGCTTAACCGGGGGGGACGAGCAGTACTTC
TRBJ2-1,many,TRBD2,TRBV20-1,CSVRRGGAGEQFF,TGCAGTGTACGGCGCGGGGGGGCCGGGGAGCAGTTCTTC
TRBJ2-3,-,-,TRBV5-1,CASSLGQVSDTQYF,TGCGCCAGCAGCTTGGGCCAGGTCTCAGATACGCAGTATTTT
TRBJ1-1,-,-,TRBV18,CASSPKFRVENTEAFF,TGTGCCAGCTCACCGAAATTCAGGGTGGAGAACACTGAAGCTTTCTTT
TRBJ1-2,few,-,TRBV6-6,CASSPAGYGYTF,TGTGCCAGCAGTCCGGCGGGGTATGGCTACACCTTC
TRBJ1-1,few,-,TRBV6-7,CASSYCAPGNTVEAFF,TGTGCCAGCAGTTACTGCGCCCCCGGGAACACTGTTGAAGCTTTCTTT
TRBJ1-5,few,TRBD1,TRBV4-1,CASSLGDRENQPQHF,TGCGCCAGCAGCCTTGGAGACAGGGAAAATCAGCCCCAGCATTTT
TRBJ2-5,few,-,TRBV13,CASSFTEGETQYF,TGTGCCAGCAGCTTCACCGAGGGAGAGACCCAGTACTTC
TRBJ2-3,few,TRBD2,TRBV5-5,CASSLVREGGTDTQYF,TGTGCCAGCAGCTTGGTCAGGGAGGGTGGCACAGATACGCAGTATTTT
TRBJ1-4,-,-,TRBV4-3,CASSPRPSPTNEKLFF,TGCGCCAGCAGCCCACGTCCCAGCCCAACTAATGAAAAACTGTTTTTT
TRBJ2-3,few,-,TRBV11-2,CASSLKNPSTDTQYF,TGTGCCAGCAGCTTAAAAAATCCTAGCACAGATACGCAGTATTTT
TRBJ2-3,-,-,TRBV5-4,CASSLESGGFVTQYF,TGTGCCAGCAGCTTGGAGTCCGGGGGATTCGTTACGCAGTATTTT
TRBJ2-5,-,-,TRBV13,CASSLRDSQETQYF,TGTGCCAGCAGCTTACGGGACTCCCAAGAGACCCAGTACTTC
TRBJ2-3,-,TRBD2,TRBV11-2,CASSLARTSGGGTDTQYF,TGTGCCAGCAGCTTAGCCAGGACTAGCGGGGGGGGCACAGATACGCAGTATTTT
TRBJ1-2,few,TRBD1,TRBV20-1,CSARDSGGEGYTF,TGCAGTGCTAGAGATTCAGGGGGGGAAGGCTACACCTTC
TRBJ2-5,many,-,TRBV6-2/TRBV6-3,CASNSVGGNQETQYF,TGTGCCAGCAACTCCGTGGGGGGCAACCAAGAGACCCAGTACTTC
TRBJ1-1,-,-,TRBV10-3,CAISEYFGDAFF,TGTGCCATCAGTGAGTACTTTGGTGATGCTTTCTTT
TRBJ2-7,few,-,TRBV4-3,CASSQEPELYEQYF,TGCGCCAGCAGCCAAGAACCCGAGCTCTACGAGCAGTACTTC
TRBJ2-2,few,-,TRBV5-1,CASSNGQTTGELFF,TGCGCCAGCAGCAACGGACAGACCACCGGGGAGCTGTTTTTT
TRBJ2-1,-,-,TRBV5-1,CASSPRDEVSTLRGHYNEQFF,TGCGCCAGCAGCCCCCGGGACGAGGTCTCCACCCTGAGGGGACACTACAATGAGCAGTTCTTC
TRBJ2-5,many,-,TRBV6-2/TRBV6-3,CASRDMQETQYF,TGTGCCAGCCGGGACATGCAAGAGACCCAGTACTTC